This T cell receptor (beta chain) was recorded in a study of T cell repertoires in cytomegalovirus infection. Turning to the study itself: In public TCR beta signatures, there were indications of both CMV infection and matching HLA type.

Study conclusions and caveats: CMV carriers with the relevant HLA were identified by cumulative public TCR beta family frequency. What dominated the ex vivo response were HLA-C-restricted CMV-specific TCR beta clonotypes.

Using its own MiXCR run on the reads, TCRdb lists one record per CDR3 protein. Of approximately 500,000 distinct CDR3 sequences listed, approximately 26% are singletons. The CDR3 contains 15 residues. With V trimmed by 1 base and J by 5 bases, 5 bases remained unmatched. This clonotype was recorded a few times. Its target is unknown. The sequence was obtained from a human donor in good health (CMV status not recorded). Some clones in this sample may be carry-over from other donors' samples. The V and J genes are TRBV12-3 or TRBV12-4 and TRBJ2-7; the match to TRBD2 covers 10 bases. The source material was PBMCs. The CDR3 reads CASSLESLAGDEQYF. The DNA for the CDR3 is TGTGCCAGCAGTTTAGAATCCCTAGCGGGAGACGAGCAGTACTTC.